The 2 T cell receptor beta chains below come from one sample, sequenced in a study of T cell repertoires in cytomegalovirus infection. Their target antigens are unknown. TCRdb processed the reads anew with MiXCR; each CDR3 protein has one entry. The profile shows some 920,000 distinct CDR3 sequences, 31% of them singletons. The sample in question was cultured CD8+ T cells from PBMCs, obtained from culture after CMV antigen stimulation. Receptors originate from a human donor in good health (CMV status not recorded). Some clones in this sample may be carry-over from other donors' samples.

This clonotype has just a few counts. This chain joins TRBV6-1 and TRBJ2-1, with D perhaps matching TRBD1 or TRBD2 (5 bases each). The germline V gene has CDR1 MNHNS and CDR2 SASEGT. The germline V and J ends were trimmed by 2 bases and 7 bases, with 12 bases remaining between them. The CDR3 runs to 14 residues. The CDR3 sequence: CASSERQGPNEQFF. CDR3 bases: TGTGCCAGCAGTGAACGTCAGGGACCTAATGAGCAGTTCTTC.

The chain recombines TRBV6-5 with TRBJ2-3; perhaps D is TRBD1 or TRBD2 (5 bases each). The V and J ends lost 2 bases and 2 bases respectively, with 8 bases between them. Germline V gene lookup returns CDR1 MNHEY and CDR2 SVGAGI. The length of the CDR3 is 14 residues. The CDR3 protein is CASSYGGYTDTQYF. CDR3 nucleotides: TGTGCCAGCAGTTACGGGGGATACACAGATACGCAGTATTTT.